The 15 T cell receptor beta chains below were found in one sample sequenced in a study of tumor and adjacent non-tumor tissue in lung cancer. This sample's RNA came from whole unsorted tissue. TCRbeta libraries were built with three rounds of nested PCR, modified from ARM-PCR. Each CDR3 protein is one row after TCRdb ran MiXCR on the multiplex PCR reads. Counted here are 95,000 to 150,000 distinct CDR3 sequences, 66% occurring once; the ten biggest clones make up 10% to 15%. Sequenced input: lung tumor tissue. These receptors were obtained from a young man with non-small cell lung cancer.

To note about this clonotype: This clone may be a read error of a much larger clone one base away. J is TRBJ2-7 and V is TRBV10-3, with unresolved D. Germline V lookup: CDR1 ENHRY, CDR2 SYGVKD. This CDR3 contains 13 residues. V lost 4 bases and J lost 6, with 13 bases in between. The DNA for the CDR3 is TGTGCCATCAGTGTGTCAAGGATCCGCGAGCAGTACTTC. Encoded protein: CAISVSRIREQYF.

A word on this clonotype: With a much larger clone just one base away, this may be a read error. This CDR3 is CSVRDVRGGIYTF. Written as DNA, the CDR3 is TGCAGCGTCAGAGACGTCAGGGGAGGGATTTACACCTTC. V usage is TRBV29-1 and J usage is TRBJ1-2, with D possibly TRBD1 on 6 matching bases. The CDR3 covers 13 residues. CDR1 and CDR2 (germline): SQVTM, ANQGSEA. V dropped 6 bases and J dropped 11 bases, with 22 bases sitting between them.

Note on this clonotype: A read error may account for a junction end that differs from germline. The chain uses TRBV4-2 and TRBJ1-1; the D gene is possibly TRBD1 (5 bases). CDR1 is LGHNA, CDR2 YNFKEQ, per germline. The CDR3 covers 17 residues. The CDR3, as DNA: TGTGCCAGCAGCCAAGTAATTTCGAAGGCAGGGTACACTGAAGCTCTCTTT. Translated, it gives CASSQVISKAGYTEALF.

Regarding this clonotype: This clone may be a read error of a much larger clone one base away. The chain joins TRBV6-6 to TRBJ1-6; D not certain. The CDR3 loop spans 12 amino acids. Germline CDR1 and CDR2: MNHNY and SVGAGI (reference sequence). The CDR3: CAISLANSPLHF. In DNA, the CDR3 is TGTGCCATCAGTTTGGCTAATTCACCCCTCCACTTT.

This clonotype was seen more than once but under ten times. A read error may explain this, as a much larger clone is one base away. This sequence joins TRBV5-4 and TRBJ2-5; 11 positions match TRBD2. The germline V gene has CDR1 SGHNT and CDR2 YYREEE (reference sequence). This CDR3 region has 16 residues. Here the CDR3 reads CANSRGSGRAWETQYF. In DNA form, the CDR3 reads TGTGCCAACAGCAGGGGTAGCGGGAGGGCCTGGGAGACCCAGTACTTC.

Of note for this clonotype: The CDR3 end shows no conserved phenylalanine or tryptophan, and so a read error is likely. The genes are TRBV20-1 and TRBJ2-7; 9 bases fit TRBD2. Germline CDR1 DFQATT, CDR2 SNEGSKA (reference sequence). Losses at the gene ends were 7 bases for V and 6 bases for J; bases not matched to a gene: 10. The CDR3 covers 13 residues. The CDR3 protein is CSVGGRAECEQYS. DNA for the CDR3: TGCAGTGTAGGCGGGAGGGCCGAATGCGAGCAGTACTCC.

This clonotype was seen repeatedly, ten times or more. The chain is built from TRBV20-1 and TRBJ1-4; the D is unclear. V gave up 5 bases and J gave up 3 bases, with 10 bases separating them. The CDR3 extends over 13 amino acids. The germline V gene has CDR1 DFQATT and CDR2 SNEGSKA (reference sequence). The chain's CDR3 is CSASHEANEKLFF. In DNA form, the CDR3 reads TGCAGTGCTTCACATGAAGCTAATGAAAAACTGTTTTTT.

This clonotype was detected once. A much larger clone differs from this one at a single base, so this may be a read error. The V call is TRBV29-1, the J call TRBJ2-2, with 8 positions matching TRBD2. V was clipped by 7 bases and J by 4 bases; unmatched bases: 14. This CDR3 comprises 16 residues. Germline V gene sequence: CDR1 SQVTM, CDR2 ANQGSEA. CDR3 residues: CSAQGGLVGSTGELFF. The CDR3 DNA sequence: TGCAGCGCCCAAGGGGGACTAGTGGGGAGCACCGGGGAGCTGTTTTTT.

Turning to this clonotype: The CDR3 carries no conserved terminal phenylalanine or tryptophan, so it likely arises from a read error. The chain couples TRBV7-8 to TRBJ2-7, with D perhaps TRBD1 (5 bases). This CDR3 is 12 amino acids long. Germline-derived CDR1 and CDR2 are SGHVS and FQNEAQ. The CDR3 spells CASSLGVSEQYS. The CDR3 region has the DNA TGTGCCAGTAGCTTAGGGGTATCCGAGCAGTACTCC.

Details on this clonotype: This sequence may be a read error, since a much larger clone differs from it by one base. The chain combines TRBV6-1 with TRBJ2-5; 10 bases are a match to TRBD1. The CDR3 covers 15 residues. The germline V gene encodes CDR1 MNHNS and CDR2 SASEGT. The DNA for the CDR3 is TGTGTCAGCAGTCTCCAGACAGGGGGCTTGGAGACCCAGTACTTC. Protein: CVSSLQTGGLETQYF.

This sequence joins TRBV20-1 and TRBJ2-5; TRBD2 matches at 13 bases. CDR3 size: 14 residues. The ends lost 5 bases at V and 8 bases at J; junction bases unmatched: 8. CDR1 and CDR2 from the germline V gene are DFQATT and SNEGSKA (reference sequence). The CDR3 DNA sequence: TGCAGTGCTGTGGGACTAGCGGGGCCGGACACCCAGTACTTC. Protein: CSAVGLAGPDTQYF.

About this clonotype itself: A clone one base away is much larger, so this may be a read error. V is TRBV6-5 and J is TRBJ2-5; tentative D call: TRBD1 (7 bases). Between the trimmed V and J ends, which lost 10 bases and 2 bases, there was a span of 14 bases. The CDR3 has 13 residues. Germline V lookup: CDR1 MNHEY, CDR2 SVGAGI. The CDR3 here is CANGGQPQETQYF. The CDR3 DNA reads as TGTGCCAACGGGGGACAGCCTCAAGAGACCCAGTACTTC.

Points on this clonotype: This CDR3 is missing its conserved last phenylalanine or tryptophan, likely due to a read error. The CDR3 DNA follows: TGTGCCAGCAGCTTGGACGGCGGGGGGCTTAAGGATATGCAGTATCTT. This encodes CASSLDGGGLKDMQYL. The chain joins TRBV5-6 to TRBJ2-3, with TRBD2 matching 8 bases. Germline loops: CDR1 SGHDT, CDR2 YYEEEE. This CDR3 has 16 amino acids.

Note on this clonotype: A much bigger clone sits one base away, suggesting this may be a read error. The chain uses TRBV29-1 and TRBJ2-4; D is possibly TRBD2 (5 bases). From germline, CDR1 is SQVTM and CDR2 ANQGSEA. The CDR3 is 11 residues long. The DNA for the CDR3 is TGCTGCGTTGATCTAGCAGGCACTAGGTACTTC. As protein: CCVDLAGTRYF.

Worth noting for this clonotype: The junction does not match germline at one end; this may be a read error. V gene TRBV20-1 combines with J gene TRBJ2-1; 7 positions match TRBD2. This CDR3 comprises 12 residues. Germline CDR1 reads DFQATT; CDR2 reads SNEGSKA (reference sequence). This CDR3 reads CGAGEGLNDQFF. CDR3 nucleotide sequence: TGCGGTGCGGGGGAGGGCCTTAATGACCAGTTCTTC.